Following are 2 T cell receptor beta chains from one sample sequenced in a study of shared clonotypes between healthy human individuals. Method: immunoSEQ multiplex PCR; TCRdb's copy keeps in-frame clones and lacks some. The top ten clones hold around 2% of a sample with 600,000 to 700,000 clones, 60% to 75% of them seen once. Sequenced material: memory CD4+ T cells sorted from blood. Subset of the sample: CD45RA-negative fraction. Receptor source: a woman in her 30s in good health.

The chain combines TRBV6-6 with TRBJ1-2; D is possibly TRBD1 (5 bases). This CDR3 spans 16 amino acids. The ends were cut back, 0 bases at V and 8 bases at J, with 19 bases in the middle. Germline V gene data show CDR1 as MNHNY and CDR2 as SVGAGI (reference sequence). The chain's CDR3 is CASSYSKGHGNGGYTF. CDR3 nucleotides: TGTGCCAGCAGTTACTCCAAAGGACATGGAAACGGAGGCTACACCTTC.

This clone was seen more than once but under ten times. This chain connects TRBV6-5 to TRBJ1-4, with 10 bases aligning to TRBD1. Unmatched junction bases numbered 3, after V lost 6 bases and J lost 5 bases. Germline values: CDR1 MNHEY, CDR2 SVGAGI. CDR3 length equals 14 residues. The CDR3 DNA reads as TGTGCCAGCAGGAGGGACAGGGGAAATGAAAAACTGTTTTTT. Translation gives CASRRDRGNEKLFF.